Listed here are 3 T cell receptor beta chains from one sample, sequenced in a study of blood T cell repertoires in COVID-19 (dated by TCRdb to between 2020 and 2021). The library was obtained by the immunoSEQ multiplex PCR assay. TCRdb's version of the immuneACCESS table is confined to in-frame rearrangements and falls short of the full clone set. An unresolved V gene accounts for under half of the shortfall where checked; the remainder is of unknown origin. The sample table holds fewer than 200,000 clones, of which about 88% were seen once. Approximately 1.1% of the sample rests with the top ten. Source material: peripheral blood. The receptors shown here come from a man between 40 and 49 years old with acute or convalescent COVID-19.

The chain employs TRBV19 and TRBJ2-1; D is unclear. Germline V gene data show CDR1 as LNHDA and CDR2 as SQIVND (reference sequence). V dropped 5 bases and J dropped 8 bases, with 7 bases sitting between them. This CDR3 has 11 amino acids. This CDR3 reads CASSDRDEQFF. DNA for the CDR3: TGTGCCAGTAGTGATCGGGATGAGCAGTTCTTC.

The rearrangement uses TRBV4-2 and TRBJ2-5; 9 bases are a match to TRBD2. The junction had 6 bases not matched to a gene; V was cut back by 0 bases and J by 4 bases. Germline CDR1 LGHNA, CDR2 YNFKEQ. CDR3 size: 16 residues. CDR3 loop: CASSQEGGGARETQYF. The CDR3 nucleotides are TGTGCCAGCAGCCAAGAAGGCGGGGGGGCCCGAGAGACCCAGTACTTC.

The V and J genes are TRBV5-4 and TRBJ1-1; 8 bases map to TRBD1. Germline lookup yields CDR1 SGHNT and CDR2 YYREEE (reference sequence). CDR3 length: 18 residues. The trim removed 3 bases at V and 1 base at J, leaving 14 bases unmatched. The CDR3 protein is CASSSLQGAVWGNTEAFF. The DNA for the CDR3 is TGTGCCAGCAGCTCCCTCCAGGGGGCGGTGTGGGGGAACACTGAAGCTTTCTTT.